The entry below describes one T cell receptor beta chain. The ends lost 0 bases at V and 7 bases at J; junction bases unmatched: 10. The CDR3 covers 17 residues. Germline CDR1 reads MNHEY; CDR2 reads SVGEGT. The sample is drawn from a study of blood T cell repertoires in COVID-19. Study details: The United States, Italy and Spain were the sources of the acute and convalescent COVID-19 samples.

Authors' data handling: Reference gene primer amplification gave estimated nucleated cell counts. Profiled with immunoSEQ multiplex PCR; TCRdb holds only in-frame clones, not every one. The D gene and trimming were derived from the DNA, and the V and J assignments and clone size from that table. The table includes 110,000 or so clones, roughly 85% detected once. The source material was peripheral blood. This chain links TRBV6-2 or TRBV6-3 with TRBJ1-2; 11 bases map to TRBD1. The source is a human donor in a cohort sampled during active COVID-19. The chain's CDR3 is CASSYSSPGQGARGYTF. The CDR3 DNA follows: TGTGCCAGCAGTTACTCGAGCCCCGGACAGGGGGCGCGTGGCTACACCTTC.